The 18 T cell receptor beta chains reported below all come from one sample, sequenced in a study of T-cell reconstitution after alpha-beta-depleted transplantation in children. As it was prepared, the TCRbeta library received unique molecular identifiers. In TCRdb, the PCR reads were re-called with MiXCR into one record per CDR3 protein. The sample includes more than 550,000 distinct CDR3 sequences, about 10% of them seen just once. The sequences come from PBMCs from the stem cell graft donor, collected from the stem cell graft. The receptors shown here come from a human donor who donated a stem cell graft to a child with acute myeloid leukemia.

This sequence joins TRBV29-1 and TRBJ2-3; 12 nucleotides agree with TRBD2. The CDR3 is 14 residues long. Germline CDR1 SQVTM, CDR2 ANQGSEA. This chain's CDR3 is CTVTSGSRTDTQYF. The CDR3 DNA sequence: TGCACCGTGACTAGCGGGAGTAGAACAGATACGCAGTATTTT.

The CDR3 here is CASSPLGQGSEQYF. The CDR3 region has the DNA TGTGCCAGCAGTCCATTGGGACAGGGAAGCGAGCAGTACTTC. This sequence joins TRBV6-2 or TRBV6-3 and TRBJ2-7; 9 positions agree with TRBD1. Looked up from germline, CDR1 is MNHEY and CDR2 is SVGEGT. With V trimmed by 5 bases and J by 6 bases, 8 bases remained unmatched. This CDR3 is 14 amino acids long.

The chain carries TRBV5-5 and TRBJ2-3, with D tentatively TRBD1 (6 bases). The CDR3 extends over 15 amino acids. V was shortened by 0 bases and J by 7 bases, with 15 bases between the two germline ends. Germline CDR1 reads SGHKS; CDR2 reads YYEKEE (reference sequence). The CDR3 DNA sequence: TGTGCCAGCAGCTTGGACAGAGGGGGAATGTATACGCAGTATTTT. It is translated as CASSLDRGGMYTQYF.

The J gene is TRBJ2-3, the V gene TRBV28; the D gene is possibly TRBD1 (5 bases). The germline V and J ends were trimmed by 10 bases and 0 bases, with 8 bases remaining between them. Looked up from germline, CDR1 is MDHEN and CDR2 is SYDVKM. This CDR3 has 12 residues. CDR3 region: CATGSSTDTQYF. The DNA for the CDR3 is TGTGCCACAGGGTCCAGCACAGATACGCAGTATTTT. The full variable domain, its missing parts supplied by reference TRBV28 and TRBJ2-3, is DVKVTQSSRYLVKRTGEKVFLECVQDMDHENMFWYRQDPGLGLRLIYFSYDVKMKEKGDIPEGYSVSREKKERFSLILESASTNQTSMYLCATGSSTDTQYFGPGTRLTVL.

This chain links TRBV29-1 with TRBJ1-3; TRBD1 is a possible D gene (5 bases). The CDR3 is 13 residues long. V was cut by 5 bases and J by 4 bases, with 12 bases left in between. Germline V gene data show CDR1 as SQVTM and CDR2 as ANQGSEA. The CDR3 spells CSVSREAGNTIYF. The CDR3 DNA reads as TGCAGCGTTAGCAGGGAAGCAGGAAACACCATATATTTT.

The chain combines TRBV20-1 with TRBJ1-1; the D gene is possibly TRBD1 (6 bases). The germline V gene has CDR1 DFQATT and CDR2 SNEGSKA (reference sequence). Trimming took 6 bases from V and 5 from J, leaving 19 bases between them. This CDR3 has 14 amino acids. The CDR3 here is CSAPLQGRWTEAFF. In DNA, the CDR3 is TGCAGTGCCCCCCTACAGGGACGCTGGACTGAAGCTTTCTTT.

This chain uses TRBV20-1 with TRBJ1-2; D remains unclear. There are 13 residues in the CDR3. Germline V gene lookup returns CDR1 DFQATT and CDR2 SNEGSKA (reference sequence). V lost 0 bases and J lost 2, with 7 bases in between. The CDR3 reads CSARDRQNYGYTF. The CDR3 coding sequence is TGCAGTGCTAGAGATCGCCAGAACTATGGCTACACCTTC.

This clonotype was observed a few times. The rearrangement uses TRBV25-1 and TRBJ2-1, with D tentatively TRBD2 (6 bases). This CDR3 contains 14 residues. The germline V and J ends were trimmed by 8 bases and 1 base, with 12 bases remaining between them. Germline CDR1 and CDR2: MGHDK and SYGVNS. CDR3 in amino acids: CASSGRYSYNEQFF. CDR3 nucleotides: TGTGCCAGCTCGGGGAGGTATTCCTACAATGAGCAGTTCTTC.

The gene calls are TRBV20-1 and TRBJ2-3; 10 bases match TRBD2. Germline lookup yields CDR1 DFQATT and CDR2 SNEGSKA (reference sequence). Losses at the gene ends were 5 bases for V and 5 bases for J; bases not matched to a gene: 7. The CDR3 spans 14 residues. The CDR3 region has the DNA TGCAGTGCTGGACTAGCGGACAGATTAGATACGCAGTATTTT. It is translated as CSAGLADRLDTQYF.

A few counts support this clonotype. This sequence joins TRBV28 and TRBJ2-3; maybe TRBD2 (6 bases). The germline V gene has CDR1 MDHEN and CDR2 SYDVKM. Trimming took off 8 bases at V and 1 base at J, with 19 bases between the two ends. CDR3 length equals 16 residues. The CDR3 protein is CASFATGRQGTDTQYF. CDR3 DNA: TGTGCCAGCTTCGCGACTGGGAGGCAGGGCACAGATACGCAGTATTTT.

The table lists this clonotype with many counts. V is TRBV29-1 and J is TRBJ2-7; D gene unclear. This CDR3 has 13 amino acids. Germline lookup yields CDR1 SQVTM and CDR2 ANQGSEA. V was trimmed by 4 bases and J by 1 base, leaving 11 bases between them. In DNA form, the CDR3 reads TGCAGCGTTGTGGAAGCAGGTTCCTACGAGCAGTACTTC. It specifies CSVVEAGSYEQYF.

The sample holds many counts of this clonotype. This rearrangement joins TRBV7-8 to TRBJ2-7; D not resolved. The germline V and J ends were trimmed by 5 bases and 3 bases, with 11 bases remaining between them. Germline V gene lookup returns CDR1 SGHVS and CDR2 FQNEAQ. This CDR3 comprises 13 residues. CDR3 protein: CASSLRTFYEQYF. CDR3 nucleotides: TGTGCCAGCAGCCTACGGACCTTCTACGAGCAGTACTTC. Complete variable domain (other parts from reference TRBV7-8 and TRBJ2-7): GAGVSQSPRYKVAKRGQDVALRCDPISGHVSLFWYQQALGQGPEFLTYFQNEAQLDKSGLPSDRFFAERPEGSVSTLKIQRTQQEDSAVYLCASSLRTFYEQYFGPGTRLTVT.

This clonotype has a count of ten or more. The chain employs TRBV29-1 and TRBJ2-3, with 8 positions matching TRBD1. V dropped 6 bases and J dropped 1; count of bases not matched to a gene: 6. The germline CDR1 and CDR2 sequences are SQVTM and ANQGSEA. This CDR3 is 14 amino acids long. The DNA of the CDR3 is TGCAGCGTAGTAGGGACAGGAGGCACAGATACGCAGTATTTT. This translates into CSVVGTGGTDTQYF.

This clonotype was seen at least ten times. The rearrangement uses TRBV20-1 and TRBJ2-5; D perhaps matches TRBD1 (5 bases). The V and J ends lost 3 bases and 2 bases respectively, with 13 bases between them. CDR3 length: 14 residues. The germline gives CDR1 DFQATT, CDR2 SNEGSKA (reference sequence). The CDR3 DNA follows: TGCAGTGCTAGCTTGGGGTGGACACAAGAGACCCAGTACTTC. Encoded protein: CSASLGWTQETQYF.

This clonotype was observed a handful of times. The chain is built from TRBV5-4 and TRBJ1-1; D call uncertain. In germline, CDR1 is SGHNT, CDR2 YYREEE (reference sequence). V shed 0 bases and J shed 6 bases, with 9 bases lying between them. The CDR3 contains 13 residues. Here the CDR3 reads CASSLAGVPEAFF. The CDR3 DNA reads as TGTGCCAGCAGCTTGGCCGGGGTTCCTGAAGCTTTCTTT.

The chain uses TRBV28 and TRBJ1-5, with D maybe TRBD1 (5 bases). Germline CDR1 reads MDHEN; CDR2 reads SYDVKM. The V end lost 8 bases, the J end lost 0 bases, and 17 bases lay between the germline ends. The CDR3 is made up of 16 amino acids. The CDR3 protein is CASGGVQPDSNQPQHF. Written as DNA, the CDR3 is TGTGCCAGCGGAGGGGTTCAGCCCGATAGCAATCAGCCCCAGCATTTT.

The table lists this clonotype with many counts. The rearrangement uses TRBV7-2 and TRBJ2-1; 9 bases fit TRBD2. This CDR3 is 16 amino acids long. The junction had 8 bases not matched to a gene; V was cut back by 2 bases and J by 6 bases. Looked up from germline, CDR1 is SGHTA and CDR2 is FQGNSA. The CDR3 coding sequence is TGTGCCAGCAGCTTACAGGTAGCGGGAGACGGCAATGAGCAGTTCTTC. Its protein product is CASSLQVAGDGNEQFF.

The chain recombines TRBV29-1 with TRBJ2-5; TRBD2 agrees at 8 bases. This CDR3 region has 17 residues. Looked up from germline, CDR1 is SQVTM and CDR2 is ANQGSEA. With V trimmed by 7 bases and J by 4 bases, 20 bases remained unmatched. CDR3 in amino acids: CSGGRWVAGGTRETQYF. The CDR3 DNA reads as TGCAGCGGGGGCCGGTGGGTGGCGGGAGGAACTAGAGAGACCCAGTACTTC. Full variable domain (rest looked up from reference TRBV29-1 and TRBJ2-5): SAVISQKPSRDICQRGTSLTIQCQVDSQVTMMFWYRQQPGQSLTLIATANQGSEATYESGFVIDKFPISRPNLTFSTLTVSNMSPEDSSIYLCSGGRWVAGGTRETQYFGPGTRLLVL.